This T cell receptor (beta chain) is drawn from a study of cytomegalovirus exposure and HLA in healthy donors. Study-wide findings and caveats: In vitro testing confirmed three CMV-associated chains as specific for CMV antigens.

Germline CDR1 reads LNHDA; CDR2 reads SQIVND (reference sequence). The CDR3 is 14 amino acids. V was clipped by 1 base and J by 4 bases, with 11 bases between them. Concerning this clone: The target antigen is unknown.

60 Vbeta and 13 Jbeta primers were used in PCR. Sequenced by immunoSEQ multiplex PCR; TCRdb stores in-frame clones only, minus some. The data show about 140,000 clones, around 80% seen once. The chain carries TRBV19 and TRBJ2-7; tentative D call: TRBD1 (6 bases). The clonotype was recovered from a man aged 35 to 55 in good health and CMV-seropositive. The sequencing input was PBMCs. DNA for the CDR3: TGTGCCAGTAGTATAGCAACCGGACAGTACGAGCAGTACTTC. This encodes CASSIATGQYEQYF.